This T cell receptor (beta chain) was identified during a study of read filtering for tumor transcriptome and immune sequencing. For the study at large: Whole-transcriptome libraries were prepared after DNase treatment. TCR-mapped reads were about 4 to 11 million with IR-seq versus 85 to 1273 with RNA-seq.

Molecular barcoded adaptors covering alpha/delta and beta/gamma chains were used on around 400 ng RNA. MiXCR was run by TCRdb on the reads, yielding one entry per CDR3 protein. The data contain tens of thousands of distinct CDR3 sequences, roughly an eighth of them seen just once; the ten biggest clones take up 27%. With respect to this clonotype: Its specificity is unknown.

Study-wide points: Even smaller IR-seq throughput identified most shared clonotypes. Sorted CD138-negative bone marrow cells were not purified T cells.

The TCR sequence derives from a donor aged 40 or older with multiple myeloma. Sequencing input: a population of CD138-negative cells sorted from bone marrow.

The CDR3 DNA is TGTGCCAGCAGGATCGGACAGGGCAGGGCTGGCTACACCTTC. Amino acids: CASRIGQGRAGYTF. V gene TRBV27 combines with J gene TRBJ1-2, with TRBD1 identical over 8 bases. The CDR3 has 14 residues. V dropped 6 bases and J dropped 7; count of bases not matched to a gene: 10. Germline V gives CDR1 MNHEY, CDR2 SMNVEV (reference sequence).